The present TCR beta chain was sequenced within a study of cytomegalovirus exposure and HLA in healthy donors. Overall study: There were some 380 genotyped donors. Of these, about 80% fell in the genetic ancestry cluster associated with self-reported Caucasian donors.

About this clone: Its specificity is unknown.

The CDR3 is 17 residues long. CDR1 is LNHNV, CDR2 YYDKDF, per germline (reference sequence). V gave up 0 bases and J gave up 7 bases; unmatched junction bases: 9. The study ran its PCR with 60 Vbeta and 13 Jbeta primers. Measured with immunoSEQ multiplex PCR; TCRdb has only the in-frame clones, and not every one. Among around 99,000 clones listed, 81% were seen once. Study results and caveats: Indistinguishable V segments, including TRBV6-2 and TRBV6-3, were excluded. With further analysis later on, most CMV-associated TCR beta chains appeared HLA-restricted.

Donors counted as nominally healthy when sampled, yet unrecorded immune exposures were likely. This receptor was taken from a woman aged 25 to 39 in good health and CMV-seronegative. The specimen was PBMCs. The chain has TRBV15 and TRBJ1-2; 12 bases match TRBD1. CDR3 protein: CATSRDFGDRGRAGYTF. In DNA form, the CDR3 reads TGTGCCACCAGCAGAGATTTTGGGGACAGGGGGCGCGCTGGCTACACCTTC.